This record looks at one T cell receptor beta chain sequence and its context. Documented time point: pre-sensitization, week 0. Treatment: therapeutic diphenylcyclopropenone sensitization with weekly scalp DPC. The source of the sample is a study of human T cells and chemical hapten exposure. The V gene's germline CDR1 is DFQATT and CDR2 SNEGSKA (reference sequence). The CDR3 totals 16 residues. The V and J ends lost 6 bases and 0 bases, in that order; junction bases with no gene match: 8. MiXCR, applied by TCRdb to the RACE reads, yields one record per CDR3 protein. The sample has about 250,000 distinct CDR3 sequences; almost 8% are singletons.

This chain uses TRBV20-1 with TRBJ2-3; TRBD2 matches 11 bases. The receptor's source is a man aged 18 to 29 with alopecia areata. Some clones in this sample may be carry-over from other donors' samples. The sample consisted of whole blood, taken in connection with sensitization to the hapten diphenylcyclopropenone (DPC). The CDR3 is CSAVGLAGLSTDTQYF. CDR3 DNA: TGCAGTGCCGTTGGACTAGCGGGCCTAAGCACAGATACGCAGTATTTT.